This record concerns one TCR beta chain sequence. Its antigen is not known. Clones were read by immunoSEQ multiplex PCR, and TCRdb kept only the in-frame ones, dropping some. The table shows approximately 60,000 clones, with about 93% occurring only once. This specimen belongs to a study of cytomegalovirus exposure and HLA in healthy donors. Study-level findings and limits: Overall, around 160 TCR beta chains were annotated as cytomegalovirus-associated.

CDR1 MNHEY and CDR2 SVGAGI come from the germline V gene. The CDR3 has 14 amino acids. Trimming took off 2 bases at V and 7 bases at J, with 12 bases between the two ends. Sequenced material: PBMCs. This receptor was taken from a man aged 18-30 years in good health and CMV-seronegative. This chain uses TRBV6-5 with TRBJ1-5; D unresolved. The CDR3 is CASSYGAGSQPQHF. CDR3 coding DNA: TGTGCCAGCAGTTACGGCGCAGGATCGCAGCCCCAGCATTTT.